These T cell receptor beta chains were read from a single sample in a study of shared clonotypes between healthy human individuals. Only in-frame clones appear in the TCRdb table, and some are missing; sequencing was by immunoSEQ multiplex PCR. Altogether hundreds of thousands of clones are present, 90% to 97% being singletons, with the ten largest covering 0.06%. The material sequenced was naive CD4+ T cells sorted from blood. Receptors originate from a woman aged 25 to 39 in good health. Each CDR3 is given with its conserved first and last residue. Fields, in order: clone size, J gene, V gene, D gene, CDR3 protein, CDR3 DNA. A D gene is named only where the DNA matches it firmly. Clone size is stated in some rows and not others, as once, few, many or a class when expanded.

clone size: once
J gene: TRBJ2-7
V gene: TRBV7-2
D gene: -
CDR3 protein: CASSYRVGTWYHEQYF
CDR3 DNA: TGTGCCAGCAGTTACCGGGTCGGGACTTGGTACCACGAGCAGTACTTC

clone size: -
J gene: TRBJ2-2
V gene: TRBV7-2
D gene: TRBD1
CDR3 protein: CASSLRLDRGFVYTGELFF
CDR3 DNA: TGTGCCAGCAGCTTACGTCTGGACAGGGGATTTGTGTATACCGGGGAGCTGTTTTTT

clone size: once
J gene: TRBJ2-7
V gene: TRBV28
D gene: -
CDR3 protein: CASSLSGDPSYEQYF
CDR3 DNA: TGTGCCAGCAGTTTGTCCGGGGACCCCTCCTACGAGCAGTACTTC

clone size: -
J gene: TRBJ2-1
V gene: TRBV11-2
D gene: TRBD2
CDR3 protein: CASSLEVAGHNEQFF
CDR3 DNA: TGTGCCAGCAGCTTAGAGGTAGCGGGACACAATGAGCAGTTCTTC

clone size: -
J gene: TRBJ2-3
V gene: TRBV5-1
D gene: TRBD2
CDR3 protein: CASSLASLADTQYF
CDR3 DNA: TGCGCCAGCAGCTTGGCCTCACTAGCGGATACGCAGTATTTT

clone size: -
J gene: TRBJ2-7
V gene: TRBV14
D gene: -
CDR3 protein: CASSQETYEQYF
CDR3 DNA: TGTGCCAGCAGCCAGGAAACCTACGAGCAGTACTTC

clone size: once
J gene: TRBJ1-2
V gene: TRBV19
D gene: -
CDR3 protein: CASSSLGEAYGYTF
CDR3 DNA: TGTGCCAGTAGTTCTCTTGGAGAAGCCTATGGCTACACCTTC

clone size: -
J gene: TRBJ2-5
V gene: TRBV28
D gene: -
CDR3 protein: CASSYRTKPIQETQYF
CDR3 DNA: TGTGCCAGCAGCTATCGGACAAAACCCATACAAGAGACCCAGTACTTC

clone size: -
J gene: TRBJ2-2
V gene: TRBV29-1
D gene: -
CDR3 protein: CSVVGGPTNTGELFF
CDR3 DNA: TGCAGCGTTGTCGGCGGGCCTACGAACACCGGGGAGCTGTTTTTT

clone size: -
J gene: TRBJ1-4
V gene: TRBV7-9
D gene: -
CDR3 protein: CASSLGGNEKLFF
CDR3 DNA: TGTGCCAGCAGCTTAGGAGGTAACGAAAAACTGTTTTTT

clone size: -
J gene: TRBJ2-2
V gene: TRBV6-1
D gene: -
CDR3 protein: CASNELGELFF
CDR3 DNA: TGTGCCAGCAATGAGCTCGGGGAGCTGTTTTTT

clone size: -
J gene: TRBJ2-7
V gene: TRBV4-1
D gene: TRBD2
CDR3 protein: CASSPGVSGSDEQYF
CDR3 DNA: TGCGCCAGCAGCCCCGGGGTTAGCGGGAGCGACGAGCAGTACTTC

clone size: -
J gene: TRBJ2-7
V gene: TRBV7-2
D gene: -
CDR3 protein: CASSLIRRDNYWQYF
CDR3 DNA: TGTGCCAGCAGCTTAATCCGGCGGGACAACTATTGGCAGTACTTC

clone size: -
J gene: TRBJ2-3
V gene: TRBV9
D gene: -
CDR3 protein: CASSFRGEMRGTQYF
CDR3 DNA: TGTGCCAGCAGCTTTAGGGGGGAGATGAGGGGTACGCAGTATTTT

clone size: -
J gene: TRBJ1-1
V gene: TRBV13
D gene: -
CDR3 protein: CASRRRGGNTEAFF
CDR3 DNA: TGTGCCAGCAGGCGGCGGGGGGGGAACACTGAAGCTTTCTTT

clone size: -
J gene: TRBJ1-5
V gene: TRBV23-1
D gene: -
CDR3 protein: CASSQRRGFQLNKANQPQHF
CDR3 DNA: TGCGCCAGCAGTCAACGCAGGGGATTCCAACTAAATAAGGCCAATCAGCCCCAGCATTTT

clone size: once
J gene: TRBJ1-3
V gene: TRBV28
D gene: -
CDR3 protein: CASNEGTLGNTIYF
CDR3 DNA: TGTGCCAGCAACGAGGGGACATTAGGAAACACCATATATTTT

clone size: -
J gene: TRBJ2-1
V gene: TRBV10-2
D gene: TRBD1
CDR3 protein: CASRDPGQGHNEQFF
CDR3 DNA: TGCGCCAGCAGGGATCCGGGACAGGGACACAATGAGCAGTTCTTC

clone size: -
J gene: TRBJ2-2
V gene: TRBV5-4
D gene: TRBD2
CDR3 protein: CASSLGTSGGPRELFF
CDR3 DNA: TGTGCCAGCAGCTTGGGCACTAGCGGGGGGCCGCGGGAGCTGTTTTTT

clone size: -
J gene: TRBJ2-3
V gene: TRBV30
D gene: -
CDR3 protein: CAWSDSFTDTQYF
CDR3 DNA: TGTGCCTGGAGTGATAGTTTCACAGATACGCAGTATTTT

clone size: -
J gene: TRBJ2-7
V gene: TRBV6-1
D gene: -
CDR3 protein: CASSEKVTRKPNYEQYF
CDR3 DNA: TGTGCCAGCAGTGAAAAAGTTACCCGCAAGCCAAACTACGAGCAGTACTTC

clone size: -
J gene: TRBJ1-3
V gene: TRBV19
D gene: -
CDR3 protein: CASIPTSSGNTIYF
CDR3 DNA: TGTGCCAGTATACCGACCAGCTCTGGAAACACCATATATTTT

clone size: -
J gene: TRBJ1-1
V gene: TRBV5-6
D gene: -
CDR3 protein: CASSLLGQARNTEAFF
CDR3 DNA: TGTGCCAGCAGCTTGTTGGGACAAGCTAGGAACACTGAAGCTTTCTTT

clone size: -
J gene: TRBJ1-1
V gene: TRBV19
D gene: -
CDR3 protein: CASSIVGQNTEAFF
CDR3 DNA: TGTGCCAGTAGTATTGTGGGACAGAACACTGAAGCTTTCTTT

clone size: -
J gene: TRBJ2-3
V gene: TRBV10-3
D gene: TRBD2
CDR3 protein: CAISAGLAGAVDTQYF
CDR3 DNA: TGTGCCATCAGCGCGGGACTAGCGGGAGCGGTGGATACGCAGTATTTT

clone size: -
J gene: TRBJ2-4
V gene: TRBV10-1
D gene: -
CDR3 protein: CASSESNLSGGKNIQYF
CDR3 DNA: TGCGCCAGCAGTGAGTCGAATCTGAGCGGCGGCAAAAACATTCAGTACTTC

clone size: -
J gene: TRBJ2-7
V gene: TRBV7-2
D gene: -
CDR3 protein: CASSSPAAYEQYF
CDR3 DNA: TGTGCCAGCAGCTCGCCAGCGGCGTACGAGCAGTACTTC

clone size: -
J gene: TRBJ1-5
V gene: TRBV28
D gene: -
CDR3 protein: CASSPDRNQPQHF
CDR3 DNA: TGTGCCAGCAGCCCAGACAGAAATCAGCCCCAGCATTTT

clone size: -
J gene: TRBJ2-3
V gene: TRBV11-2
D gene: -
CDR3 protein: CASSLVQATDTQYF
CDR3 DNA: TGTGCCAGCAGCTTAGTACAGGCGACAGATACGCAGTATTTT

clone size: few
J gene: TRBJ1-2
V gene: TRBV27
D gene: TRBD1
CDR3 protein: CASSGQGGYGYTF
CDR3 DNA: TGTGCCAGCAGTGGACAGGGAGGCTATGGCTACACCTTC

clone size: -
J gene: TRBJ2-3
V gene: TRBV2
D gene: -
CDR3 protein: CASSDRLYPGDTQYF
CDR3 DNA: TGTGCCAGCAGTGATCGGCTCTACCCAGGGGATACGCAGTATTTT

clone size: -
J gene: TRBJ2-3
V gene: TRBV9
D gene: -
CDR3 protein: CASSPHTDTQYF
CDR3 DNA: TGTGCCAGCAGCCCCCACACAGATACGCAGTATTTT

clone size: -
J gene: TRBJ1-4
V gene: TRBV2
D gene: -
CDR3 protein: CASSTLGSGSDATNEKLFF
CDR3 DNA: TGTGCCAGCAGCACCCTAGGTTCAGGGTCGGACGCAACTAATGAAAAACTGTTTTTT

clone size: -
J gene: TRBJ2-1
V gene: TRBV10-1
D gene: TRBD1
CDR3 protein: CASSYKGALEQFF
CDR3 DNA: TGCGCCAGCAGTTACAAGGGGGCTCTTGAGCAGTTCTTC

clone size: -
J gene: TRBJ2-1
V gene: TRBV28
D gene: -
CDR3 protein: CASSFLSRHNEQFF
CDR3 DNA: TGTGCCAGCAGTTTTCTGTCTAGACACAATGAGCAGTTCTTC

clone size: -
J gene: TRBJ1-1
V gene: TRBV4-1
D gene: -
CDR3 protein: CASSQIFVGGPEAFF
CDR3 DNA: TGCGCCAGCAGCCAAATTTTCGTGGGGGGACCTGAAGCTTTCTTT

clone size: -
J gene: TRBJ1-2
V gene: TRBV6-6
D gene: -
CDR3 protein: CASRGEGNYGYTF
CDR3 DNA: TGTGCCAGCAGGGGGGAGGGGAACTATGGCTACACCTTC

clone size: -
J gene: TRBJ2-7
V gene: TRBV2
D gene: TRBD2
CDR3 protein: CASAVAGGPIPGEQYF
CDR3 DNA: TGTGCCAGTGCCGTCGCGGGAGGGCCTATTCCGGGCGAGCAGTACTTC

clone size: -
J gene: TRBJ1-2
V gene: TRBV25-1
D gene: -
CDR3 protein: CASSELGRAYGYTF
CDR3 DNA: TGTGCCAGCAGTGAATTGGGAAGGGCCTATGGCTACACCTTC